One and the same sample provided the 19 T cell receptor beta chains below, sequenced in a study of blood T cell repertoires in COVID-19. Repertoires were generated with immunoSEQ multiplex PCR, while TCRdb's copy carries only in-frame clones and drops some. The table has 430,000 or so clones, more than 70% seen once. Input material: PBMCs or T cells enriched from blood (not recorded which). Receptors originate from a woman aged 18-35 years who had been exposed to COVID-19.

This CDR3 is CASSQVRPFSVVTQYF. The CDR3 DNA sequence: TGTGCCAGCAGCCAAGTGCGGCCCTTTTCGGTAGTTACGCAGTATTTT. The rearrangement links TRBV3-1 (or the pseudogene TRBV3-2) to TRBJ2-3; no reliable D call. Between the trimmed V and J ends, which lost 1 base and 8 bases, there was a span of 19 bases. CDR3 length: 16 residues. CDR1 and CDR2 from the germline V gene are LGHDT and YNNKEL (reference sequence).

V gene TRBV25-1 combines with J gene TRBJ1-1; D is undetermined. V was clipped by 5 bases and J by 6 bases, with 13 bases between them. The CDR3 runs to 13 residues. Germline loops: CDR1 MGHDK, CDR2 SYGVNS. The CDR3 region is CASSTQRTPEAFF. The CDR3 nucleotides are TGTGCCAGCAGTACTCAGCGTACCCCTGAAGCTTTCTTT.

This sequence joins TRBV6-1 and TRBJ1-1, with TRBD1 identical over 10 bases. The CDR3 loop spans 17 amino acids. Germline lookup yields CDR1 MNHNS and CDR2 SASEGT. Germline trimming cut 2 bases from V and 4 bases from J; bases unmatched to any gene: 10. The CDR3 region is CASSEFRGGQGFTEAFF. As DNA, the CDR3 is TGTGCCAGCAGTGAATTCCGGGGGGGACAGGGGTTCACTGAAGCTTTCTTT.

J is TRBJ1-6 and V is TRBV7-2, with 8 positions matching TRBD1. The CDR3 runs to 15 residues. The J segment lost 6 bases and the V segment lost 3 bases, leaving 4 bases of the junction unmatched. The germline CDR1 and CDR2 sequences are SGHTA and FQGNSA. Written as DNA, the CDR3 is TGTGCCAGCAGCTTTTGGGGGACAGGTAATTCACCCCTCCACTTT. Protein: CASSFWGTGNSPLHF.

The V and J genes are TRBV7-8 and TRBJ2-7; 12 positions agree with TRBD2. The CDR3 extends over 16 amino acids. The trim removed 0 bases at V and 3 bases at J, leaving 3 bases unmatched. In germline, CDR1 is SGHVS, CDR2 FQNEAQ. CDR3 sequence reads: CASSLATSGSIYEQYF. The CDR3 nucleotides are TGTGCCAGCAGCTTAGCGACTAGCGGGAGTATCTACGAGCAGTACTTC.

The CDR3 sequence is CASSLGTDFYEQYF. The CDR3 bases are TGCGCCAGCAGCCTAGGGACAGACTTCTACGAGCAGTACTTC. The chain has TRBV5-1 and TRBJ2-7, with 7 bases fitting TRBD1. CDR1 is SGHRS and CDR2 is YFSETQ in the germline V gene. The V and J ends lost 4 bases and 3 bases, in that order; junction bases with no gene match: 7. The length of the CDR3 is 14 residues.

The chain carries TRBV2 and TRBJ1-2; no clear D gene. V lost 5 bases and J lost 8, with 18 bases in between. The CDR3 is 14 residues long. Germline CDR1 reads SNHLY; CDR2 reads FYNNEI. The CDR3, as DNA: TGTGCCAGCAGTCCGGACTACCTGCAGGAGGGCTACACCTTC. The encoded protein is CASSPDYLQEGYTF. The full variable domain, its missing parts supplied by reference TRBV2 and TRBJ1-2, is EPEVTQTPSHQVTQMGQEVILRCVPISNHLYFYWYRQILGQKVEFLVSFYNNEISEKSEIFDDQFSVERPDGSNFTLKIRSTKLEDSAMYFCASSPDYLQEGYTFGSGTRLTVV.

Here the CDR3 reads CASTKSSYNEQFF. CDR3 in DNA: TGCGCCAGTACGAAGAGCTCCTACAATGAGCAGTTCTTC. The gene calls are TRBV10-2 and TRBJ2-1; no reliable D call. Per the germline V gene, CDR1 is WSHSY and CDR2 is SAAADI. Trimming removed 9 bases at V and 0 bases at J, with 9 bases between. The CDR3 length is 13 residues.

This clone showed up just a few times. The chain's CDR3 is CASSFDRSYGYTF. The CDR3 DNA reads as TGTGCCAGCAGTTTCGACAGGAGCTATGGCTACACCTTC. The chain carries TRBV28 and TRBJ1-2; D possibly corresponds to TRBD1 (6 bases). CDR3 length: 13 amino acids. Trimming pared 3 bases from V and 4 bases from J, leaving 9 bases between. The germline V gene has CDR1 MDHEN and CDR2 SYDVKM.

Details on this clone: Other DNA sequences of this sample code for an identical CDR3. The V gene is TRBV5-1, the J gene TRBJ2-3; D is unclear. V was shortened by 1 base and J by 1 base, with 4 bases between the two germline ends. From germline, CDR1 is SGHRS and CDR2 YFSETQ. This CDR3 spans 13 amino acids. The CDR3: CASSLQGTDTQYF. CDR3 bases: TGCGCCAGCAGCTTGCAGGGCACAGATACGCAGTATTTT.

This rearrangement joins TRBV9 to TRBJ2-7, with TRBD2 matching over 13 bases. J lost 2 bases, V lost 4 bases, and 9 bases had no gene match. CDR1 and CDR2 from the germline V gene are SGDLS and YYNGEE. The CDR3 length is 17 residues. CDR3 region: CASSPRGGLAGTYEQYF. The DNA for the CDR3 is TGTGCCAGCAGCCCGAGGGGGGGACTAGCGGGGACCTACGAGCAGTACTTC.

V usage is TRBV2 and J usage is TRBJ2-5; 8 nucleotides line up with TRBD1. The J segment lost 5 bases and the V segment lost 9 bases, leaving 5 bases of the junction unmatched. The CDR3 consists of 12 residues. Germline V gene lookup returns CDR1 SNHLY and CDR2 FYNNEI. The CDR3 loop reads CARTGVGETQYF. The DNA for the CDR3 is TGTGCCAGGACAGGGGTAGGCGAGACCCAGTACTTC. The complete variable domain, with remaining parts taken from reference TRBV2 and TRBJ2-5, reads EPEVTQTPSHQVTQMGQEVILRCVPISNHLYFYWYRQILGQKVEFLVSFYNNEISEKSEIFDDQFSVERPDGSNFTLKIRSTKLEDSAMYFCARTGVGETQYFGPGTRLLVL.

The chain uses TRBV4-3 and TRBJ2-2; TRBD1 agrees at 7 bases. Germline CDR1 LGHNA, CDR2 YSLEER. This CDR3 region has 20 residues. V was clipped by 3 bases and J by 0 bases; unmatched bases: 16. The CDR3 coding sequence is TGCGCCAGCAGCCAGGAGACAGGGCCCCGGACCCTTTCGAACACCGGGGAGCTGTTTTTT. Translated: CASSQETGPRTLSNTGELFF.

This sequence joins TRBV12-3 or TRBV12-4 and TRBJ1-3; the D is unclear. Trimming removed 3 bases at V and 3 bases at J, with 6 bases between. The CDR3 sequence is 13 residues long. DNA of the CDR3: TGTGCCAGCAGTTTCAGTCGTGGAAACACCATATATTTT. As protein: CASSFSRGNTIYF.

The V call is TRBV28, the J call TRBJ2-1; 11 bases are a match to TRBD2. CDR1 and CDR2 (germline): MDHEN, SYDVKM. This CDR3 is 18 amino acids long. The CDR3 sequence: CASHSGRAGAANYNEQFF. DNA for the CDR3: TGTGCATCACATAGCGGGAGGGCAGGAGCTGCTAACTACAATGAGCAGTTCTTC.

CDR3 amino acids: CASSYDGSSYNEQFF. CDR3 nucleotides: TGTGCCAGCAGCTACGACGGGAGCTCCTACAATGAGCAGTTCTTC. The rearrangement uses TRBV27 and TRBJ2-1; D perhaps matches TRBD2 (6 bases). The length of the CDR3 is 15 residues. Germline V gene data show CDR1 as MNHEY and CDR2 as SMNVEV (reference sequence). V was clipped by 6 bases and J by 0 bases, with 12 bases between them.

CDR3 amino acids: CASSQDKGTTGANVLTF. The CDR3 bases are TGTGCCAGCAGCCAAGATAAGGGGACTACTGGGGCCAACGTCCTGACTTTC. The chain joins TRBV3-1 (or the pseudogene TRBV3-2) to TRBJ2-6, with 7 bases aligning to TRBD2. Germline V gene lookup returns CDR1 LGHDT and CDR2 YNNKEL (reference sequence). This CDR3 is built from 17 residues. V was clipped by 0 bases and J by 2 bases; unmatched bases: 4.

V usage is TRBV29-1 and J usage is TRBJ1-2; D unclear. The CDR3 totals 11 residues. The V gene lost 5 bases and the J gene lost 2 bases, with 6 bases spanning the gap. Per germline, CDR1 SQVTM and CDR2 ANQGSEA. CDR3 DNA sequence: TGCAGCGTTTGGGAGAACTATGGCTACACCTTC. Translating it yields CSVWENYGYTF.

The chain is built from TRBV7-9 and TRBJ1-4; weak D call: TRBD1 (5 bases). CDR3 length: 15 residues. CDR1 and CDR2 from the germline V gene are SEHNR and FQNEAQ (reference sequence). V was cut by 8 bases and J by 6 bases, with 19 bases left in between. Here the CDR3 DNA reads TGTGCCAGCCTCGGAAGGGCAGGGATGGATGAAAAACTGTTTTTT. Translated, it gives CASLGRAGMDEKLFF. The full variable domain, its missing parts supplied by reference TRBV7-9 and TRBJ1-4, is DTGVSQNPRHKITKRGQNVTFRCDPISEHNRLYWYRQTLGQGPEFLTYFQNEAQLEKSRLLSDRFSAERPKGSFSTLEIQRTEQGDSAMYLCASLGRAGMDEKLFFGSGTQLSVL.